A single sample is the source of the 27 T cell receptor beta chains below, sequenced in a study of cytomegalovirus exposure and HLA in healthy donors (dated by TCRdb to 2015 to 2018). Receptor libraries were prepared by the immunoSEQ multiplex PCR assay. For the multiplex PCR, a mixture combining 60 forward primers for TCR Vbeta segments and 13 reverse primers for TCR Jbeta segments was used. Imported from immuneACCESS, the table was reduced by TCRdb to in-frame sequences with V and J called. These copies leave out some clones; in studies compared against another copy, an unresolved V gene accounts for under half, and the cause of the remainder is not known. This sample lists around 130,000 clones; roughly four fifths were detected once. Approximately 1.1% of the sample lies in the top ten. Specimen: PBMCs. Receptors were obtained from a boy aged 10-17 years in good health and CMV-seronegative.

The chain carries TRBV6-5 and TRBJ2-3; 7 bases map to TRBD2. Trimming at V came to 7 bases and at J to 1 base, leaving 5 bases not matched to a gene. CDR1 and CDR2 from the germline V gene are MNHEY and SVGAGI. The CDR3 runs 14 residues. DNA for the CDR3: TGTGCCAGCACGTTGGGAGGGGGCACAGATACGCAGTATTTT. Translating it yields CASTLGGGTDTQYF.

The chain combines TRBV19 with TRBJ1-5; TRBD1 agrees at 8 bases. V shed 5 bases and J 5 bases; nucleotides not matched to a gene: 8. This CDR3 region has 15 residues. In germline, CDR1 is LNHDA, CDR2 SQIVND (reference sequence). CDR3 DNA: TGTGCCAGTAGTCAAAGACAGGGGCAATATCAGCCCCAGCATTTT. It is translated as CASSQRQGQYQPQHF. The variable domain in full, with the rest retrieved from reference TRBV19 and TRBJ1-5, is DGGITQSPKYLFRKEGQNVTLSCEQNLNHDAMYWYRQDPGQGLRLIYYSQIVNDFQKGDIAEGYSVSREKKESFPLTVTSAQKNPTAFYLCASSQRQGQYQPQHFGDGTRLSIL.

J is TRBJ2-2 and V is TRBV2, with 8 nucleotides matching TRBD1. V lost 7 bases and J lost 4; bases outside the gene matches: 14. CDR3 size: 17 residues. Germline lookup yields CDR1 SNHLY and CDR2 FYNNEI. The CDR3 region has the DNA TGTGCCAGCAAAGGTAGTGACGGGACAGGAGTCACCGGGGAGCTGTTTTTT. Translation: CASKGSDGTGVTGELFF.

A few counts support this clone. The chain links TRBV29-1 to TRBJ2-1; D is unresolved. The CDR3 consists of 11 residues. Germline V CDR1 and CDR2: SQVTM, ANQGSEA. Trimming removed 6 bases at V and 1 base at J, with 4 bases between. This chain's CDR3 is CSVRSYNEQFF. In nucleotides, the CDR3 is TGCAGCGTGCGTTCCTACAATGAGCAGTTCTTC.

The chain recombines TRBV5-6 with TRBJ1-6; D is uncertain. Between the trimmed V and J ends, which lost 4 bases and 12 bases, there was a span of 20 bases. Germline-derived CDR1 and CDR2 are SGHDT and YYEEEE. The CDR3 spans 15 residues. The CDR3 DNA reads TGTGCCAGCAGCCTCGGGGTGACCCCACGGGAACCCCTCCACTTT. Protein product: CASSLGVTPREPLHF.

The genes are TRBV6-1 and TRBJ2-7; possible D gene TRBD2, 5 bases. Germline CDR1 MNHNS, CDR2 SASEGT. V shed 7 bases and J shed 4 bases, with 20 bases lying between them. The CDR3 totals 15 residues. This CDR3 is CASIVAGPPNYEQYF. CDR3 bases: TGTGCCAGCATCGTCGCGGGCCCGCCCAATTACGAGCAGTACTTC.

V and J are TRBV11-2 and TRBJ2-1, with 9 bases fitting TRBD1. CDR3 size: 13 residues. After removal of 3 bases from V and 16 bases from J, the junction contained 10 bases not matched to a gene. Germline V gene sequence: CDR1 SGHAT, CDR2 FQNNGV. CDR3 sequence: CASSLGRGTGFFF. DNA for the CDR3: TGTGCCAGCAGCTTGGGAAGGGGGACAGGGTTCTTCTTC.

The CDR3 bases are TGTGCCAGCTCCGCAGGGGGACTCCCAGGGGAGCAGTACTTC. Its translation is CASSAGGLPGEQYF. The chain combines TRBV6-5 with TRBJ2-7; D is possibly TRBD1 (7 bases). The V and J ends lost 8 bases and 7 bases respectively, with 21 bases between them. CDR3 length: 14 residues. Germline V gene lookup returns CDR1 MNHEY and CDR2 SVGAGI.

For the CDR3, the DNA is TGTGCCAGCAGTGAACCCGAAGGGACTAGCGGGGGGATCTCTAGCACAGATACGCAGTATTTT. Its protein is CASSEPEGTSGGISSTDTQYF. The rearrangement uses TRBV2 and TRBJ2-3, with 15 bases that match TRBD2. CDR1 and CDR2 from the germline V gene are SNHLY and FYNNEI. This CDR3 comprises 21 residues. V gave up 2 bases and J gave up 0 bases; unmatched junction bases: 12.

This clone came up once. V is TRBV4-1 and J is TRBJ1-3; D possibly corresponds to TRBD1 (5 bases). V shed 5 bases and J shed 0 bases, with 8 bases lying between them. The CDR3 runs 14 residues. CDR1 and CDR2 (germline): MGHRA, YSYEKL. The CDR3 nucleotides read TGCGCCAGCAGCAGGGGAGGCTCTGGAAACACCATATATTTT. It encodes CASSRGGSGNTIYF.

J is TRBJ2-3 and V is TRBV15, with D unclear. Per the germline V gene, CDR1 is LNHNV and CDR2 is YYDKDF (reference sequence). This CDR3 has 13 residues. Trimming took 6 bases from V and 6 from J, leaving 13 bases between them. In DNA, the CDR3 is TGTGCCACCAGATCTGGTAGCTGGGATACGCAGTATTTT. Encoded protein: CATRSGSWDTQYF.

The J gene is TRBJ2-5, the V gene TRBV5-1, with 9 bases aligning to TRBD2. J lost 4 bases, V lost 1 base, and 8 bases had no gene match. The CDR3 contains 16 residues. Per the germline V gene, CDR1 is SGHRS and CDR2 is YFSETQ. The CDR3 loop reads CASSLTPGTSLETQYF. For the CDR3, the DNA is TGCGCCAGCAGCTTGACCCCGGGGACTAGCCTAGAGACCCAGTACTTC.

The genes are TRBV5-8 and TRBJ1-5, with no clear D. Germline V gene data show CDR1 as SGHTS and CDR2 as YDEGEE. The V gene lost 4 bases and the J gene lost 7 bases, with 12 bases spanning the gap. The CDR3 spans 13 residues. CDR3: CASSLAQQQPQHF. The DNA of the CDR3 is TGTGCCAGCAGCCTGGCTCAACAACAGCCCCAGCATTTT.

The V and J genes are TRBV5-4 and TRBJ2-7; 13 bases fit TRBD2. The length of the CDR3 is 15 residues. J lost 1 base, V lost 4 bases, and 2 bases had no gene match. Germline V CDR1 and CDR2: SGHNT, YYREEE (reference sequence). The DNA for the CDR3 is TGTGCCAGCAGCCCGACTAGCGGGAGGTCCTACGAGCAGTACTTC. It is translated as CASSPTSGRSYEQYF.

The V and J genes are TRBV11-3 and TRBJ2-1; 7 bases line up with TRBD2. The CDR3 covers 15 residues. CDR1 is SGHNT, CDR2 YENEEA, per germline. Trimming cost V 5 bases and J 3 bases; bases outside gene matches: 7. In DNA, the CDR3 is TGTGCCAGCAGCGTCCCCGGGACTATCTACAATGAGCAGTTCTTC. Its translation: CASSVPGTIYNEQFF.

The chain links TRBV19 to TRBJ1-5; possible D gene TRBD1, 5 bases. Trimming cost V 8 bases and J 1 base, with 15 bases left between them. The CDR3 extends over 15 amino acids. Germline V gene data show CDR1 as LNHDA and CDR2 as SQIVND (reference sequence). In nucleotides, the CDR3 is TGTGCCAGTGGGGGGTCGGGTCACAGCAATCAGCCCCAGCATTTT. Protein: CASGGSGHSNQPQHF.

The J gene is TRBJ1-1, the V gene TRBV29-1; weak D call: TRBD1 (5 bases). V lost 1 base and J lost 1, with 13 bases in between. This CDR3 is 15 amino acids long. Germline V gene sequence: CDR1 SQVTM, CDR2 ANQGSEA. The CDR3 spells CSVEGGDTSNTEAFF. In DNA form, the CDR3 reads TGCAGCGTTGAAGGGGGGGATACTTCGAACACTGAAGCTTTCTTT.

The chain couples TRBV5-4 to TRBJ2-7; D may be TRBD1 (6 bases). V dropped 4 bases and J dropped 6 bases, with 14 bases sitting between them. Per the germline V gene, CDR1 is SGHNT and CDR2 is YYREEE (reference sequence). The length of the CDR3 is 13 residues. In DNA, the CDR3 is TGTGCCAGCAGCGCCGGGACACACGTCGAGCAGTACTTC. Protein: CASSAGTHVEQYF.

The CDR3 loop reads CASSLLEGDTQYF. The CDR3 nucleotides read TGTGCCAGCAGCTTACTGGAGGGAGATACGCAGTATTTT. The chain recombines TRBV7-9 with TRBJ2-3; possible D gene TRBD2, 6 bases. V gave up 2 bases and J gave up 5 bases, with 8 bases separating them. Per germline, CDR1 SEHNR and CDR2 FQNEAQ (reference sequence). The CDR3 has 13 residues.

This clone has only one observation. This sequence joins TRBV19 and TRBJ1-5; 8 nucleotides agree with TRBD1. Germline V gene lookup returns CDR1 LNHDA and CDR2 SQIVND (reference sequence). V was pared by 8 bases and J by 1 base, with 7 bases of the junction left unmatched. This CDR3 contains 15 residues. The CDR3 reads CASSTRQGSNQPQHF. The DNA for the CDR3 is TGTGCCAGTTCCACGAGACAGGGGAGCAATCAGCCCCAGCATTTT.

The genes are TRBV4-2 and TRBJ1-1, with 8 positions matching TRBD1. J was trimmed by 5 bases and V by 2 bases; bases with no gene match: 1. CDR3 length: 13 residues. CDR1 is LGHNA, CDR2 YNFKEQ, per germline. The CDR3 loop reads CASSQRQGTEAFF. The CDR3 DNA sequence: TGTGCCAGCAGCCAACGACAGGGGACTGAAGCTTTCTTT.

This clone occurred once. The chain employs TRBV5-1 and TRBJ2-7; D possibly corresponds to TRBD2 (5 bases). Trimming removed 2 bases at V and 5 bases at J, with 17 bases between. The CDR3 is 15 residues long. Germline CDR1 is SGHRS and CDR2 is YFSETQ. Here the CDR3 reads CASSFTGLPGDEQYF. In DNA form, the CDR3 reads TGCGCCAGCAGCTTCACTGGACTGCCCGGGGACGAGCAGTACTTC.

The CDR3 DNA reads TGTGCCAGCAGCGATACACTGACAGGGAGTGGGGCTTTCTTT. Translation: CASSDTLTGSGAFF. The chain links TRBV2 to TRBJ1-1; 7 bases line up with TRBD1. J was trimmed by 11 bases and V by 6 bases; bases with no gene match: 15. The V gene's germline CDR1 is SNHLY and CDR2 FYNNEI. CDR3 length: 14 residues.

The chain joins TRBV9 to TRBJ2-1; 12 nucleotides align to TRBD1. V lost 0 bases, J lost 4 bases, and 2 bases stayed unmatched. Looked up from germline, CDR1 is SGDLS and CDR2 is YYNGEE. The CDR3 covers 16 residues. DNA of the CDR3: TGTGCCAGCAGCGTAGGGGACAGGGGGCGATACAATGAGCAGTTCTTC. Its protein product is CASSVGDRGRYNEQFF.

The rearrangement uses TRBV29-1 and TRBJ2-1; no firm D call. V was clipped by 4 bases and J by 3 bases, with 4 bases between them. Germline CDR1 and CDR2: SQVTM and ANQGSEA. The CDR3 contains 11 residues. The CDR3 sequence: CSVVLYNEQFF. CDR3 sequence (DNA): TGCAGCGTTGTTCTCTACAATGAGCAGTTCTTC.

The chain recombines TRBV27 with TRBJ2-5; TRBD2 agrees at 7 bases. The CDR3 contains 16 residues. Unmatched junction bases numbered 14, after V lost 5 bases and J lost 5 bases. CDR1 is MNHEY and CDR2 is SMNVEV in the germline V gene (reference sequence). The CDR3 loop reads CASSARRERDRETQYF. The CDR3 bases are TGTGCCAGCAGTGCCCGGAGGGAGCGGGATAGGGAGACCCAGTACTTC.

The table lists this clone with a count of one. The chain is built from TRBV30 and TRBJ1-1; D call uncertain. V lost 3 bases and J 6 bases, leaving 8 bases between the germline ends. This CDR3 comprises 11 residues. Germline CDR1 and CDR2: GTSNPN and SVGIG (reference sequence). The CDR3: CAWRVTAEAFF. The CDR3, as DNA: TGTGCCTGGAGGGTTACGGCTGAAGCTTTCTTT.